This is a list of T cell receptor beta chains from one sample in a study of blood T cell repertoires in COVID-19. This table comes from immunoSEQ multiplex PCR, and its TCRdb copy is limited to in-frame clones, with some not included. The repertoire holds hundreds of thousands of clones, with roughly 90% as singletons. The source material was peripheral blood. The receptors were gathered from a woman aged 70-85 years with COVID-19, enrolled during active disease. CDR3s include the opening cysteine and the closing phenylalanine or tryptophan. The D gene is left open where the match is weak. Clone size, where shown, is once, few, many, or a class for clones that have expanded.

d_call,v_call,j_call,clone_size,cdr3_nt,cdr3_aa
.,TRBV19,TRBJ1-1,.,TGTGCCAGTAGTATGGGACAAAGAACAGGGTCTGAAGCTTTCTTT,CASSMGQRTGSEAFF
.,TRBV7-8,TRBJ1-1,few,TGTGCCAGCAGCGGCAGGGCCTCGCGGAACACTGAAGCTTTCTTT,CASSGRASRNTEAFF
TRBD2,TRBV7-2,TRBJ2-1,.,TGTGCCAGCAGCCAGACTAGCGGGGTTTACAATGAGCAGTTCTTC,CASSQTSGVYNEQFF
TRBD1,TRBV28,TRBJ1-1,.,TGTGCCAGCACCGCGGGACAGGTGAACACTGAAGCTTTCTTT,CASTAGQVNTEAFF
TRBD1,TRBV7-9,TRBJ1-2,.,TGTGCCAGCAAACAGGGGGGGTATGGCTACACCTTC,CASKQGGYGYTF
TRBD1,TRBV19,TRBJ2-7,.,TGTGCCAGTAGTAGCGCAGGGGGATTCTACGAGCAGTACTTC,CASSSAGGFYEQYF
.,TRBV5-1,TRBJ1-1,.,TGCGCCAGCAGCTTGGAGGGAAGCGGGACTGAAGCTTTCTTT,CASSLEGSGTEAFF
TRBD1,TRBV18,TRBJ1-2,.,TGTGCCAGCTCACCTGGGACAGGGTCTAACTATGGCTACACCTTC,CASSPGTGSNYGYTF
TRBD2,TRBV11-2,TRBJ2-3,.,TGTGCCAGCAGCCATATCGCGGGGGGGCTTGAAACGCAGTATTTT,CASSHIAGGLETQYF
.,TRBV19,TRBJ2-7,.,TGTGCCAGTAGTATGGTGCAGGCCTCCTACGAGCAGTACTTC,CASSMVQASYEQYF
.,TRBV6-2/TRBV6-3,TRBJ1-5,once,TGTGCCAGCAGCGACCCCCAGGGAGGGGGCAATCAGCCCCAGCATTTT,CASSDPQGGGNQPQHF
.,TRBV27,TRBJ1-5,once,TGTGCCAGCAGTAGAGTGAATCAGCCCCAGCATTTT,CASSRVNQPQHF
TRBD1,TRBV7-2,TRBJ1-2,.,TGTGCCAGCAGCGCTATTGGGACAGCTTATGGCTACACCTTC,CASSAIGTAYGYTF
TRBD1,TRBV24-1,TRBJ1-2,.,TGTGCCACCAGTGATGGGGACAGGGGTGGATATGGCTACACCTTC,CATSDGDRGGYGYTF
TRBD1,TRBV6-6,TRBJ1-3,.,TGTGCCAGCAGTGTCCGGGACAGGGATGGAAACACCATATATTTT,CASSVRDRDGNTIYF
.,TRBV9,TRBJ2-7,.,TGTGCCAGCAGCTTGGGGGACACATCCTACGAGCAGTACTTC,CASSLGDTSYEQYF
.,TRBV3-1/TRBV3-2,TRBJ1-4,.,TGTGCCAGCAGCCAAACTCCCGACAGGGAAAAACTGTTTTTT,CASSQTPDREKLFF
TRBD1,TRBV27,TRBJ1-6,.,TGTGCCAGCAGACCGTCGGACAGGGTTGGATCACCCCTCCACTTT,CASRPSDRVGSPLHF
.,TRBV18,TRBJ1-2,.,TGTGCCAGCTCACCAACTAGCACCTCAAACTATGGCTACACCTTC,CASSPTSTSNYGYTF
.,TRBV28,TRBJ1-2,once,TGTGCCAGCAGTTTAGGGCAGGTCGGTGGCTACACCTTC,CASSLGQVGGYTF
TRBD2,TRBV5-8,TRBJ2-3,.,TGTGCCAGCAGCTCTCGGGGGGTCGGGGATACGCAGTATTTT,CASSSRGVGDTQYF
.,TRBV6-5,TRBJ2-7,.,TGTGCCAGCAGTTACTCAGGGGGATCCCCCTACGAGCAGTACTTC,CASSYSGGSPYEQYF
.,TRBV5-6,TRBJ1-4,.,TGTGCCAGCAGCTTGTTAGCGGGGGGAGTGCGTGAAAAACTGTTTTTT,CASSLLAGGVREKLFF
.,TRBV9,TRBJ2-2,.,TGTGCCAGCAGCGTGGGACTCGGGGAGCTGTTTTTT,CASSVGLGELFF
TRBD1,TRBV5-1,TRBJ2-7,.,TGCGCCAGCAGCTTTGGACAGGGTGTGGAAGAGCAGTACTTC,CASSFGQGVEEQYF